This T cell receptor beta chain was sequenced in a study of blood T cell repertoires in COVID-19. Turning to the study itself: PBMCs, B-cell-depleted T cells, or T cells were the source of the cDNA or gDNA that made up the material.

With 0 bases removed from V and 0 bases from J, the gap between germline ends came to 4 bases. CDR1 is SGHDT and CDR2 is YYEEEE in the germline V gene. The CDR3 is 15 residues long. TCRdb's table, derived via immunoSEQ multiplex PCR, lists solely in-frame clones and lacks some. This table has 50,000 to 65,000 clones, around 86% appearing once. This clonotype originated in a man aged 40-55 years with acute or convalescent COVID-19. V and J are TRBV5-6 and TRBJ1-6; the D is unclear. The sequencing input was peripheral blood. The CDR3 reads CASSLGSSYNSPLHF. The CDR3 bases are TGTGCCAGCAGCTTGGGCAGCTCCTATAATTCACCCCTCCACTTT.